This T cell receptor beta chain was captured by sequencing in a study of T cell repertoires in cytomegalovirus infection. Trimming removed 0 bases at V and 0 bases at J, with 7 bases between. The CDR3 has 16 amino acids. Germline V gene sequence: CDR1 SGDLS, CDR2 YYNGEE. This clonotype was observed at least ten times. TCRdb independently ran MiXCR on the reads; one entry per CDR3 protein. The data show more than 150,000 distinct CDR3 sequences, around 20% seen once. Material for sequencing was PBMCs. This sequence was found in a human donor in good health (CMV status not recorded). Some clones in this sample may be carry-over from other donors' samples. The chain uses TRBV9 and TRBJ2-6, with D unresolved. The CDR3 spells CASSVAVRSGANVLTF. CDR3 DNA sequence: TGTGCCAGCAGCGTAGCTGTCCGCTCTGGGGCCAACGTCCTGACTTTC.